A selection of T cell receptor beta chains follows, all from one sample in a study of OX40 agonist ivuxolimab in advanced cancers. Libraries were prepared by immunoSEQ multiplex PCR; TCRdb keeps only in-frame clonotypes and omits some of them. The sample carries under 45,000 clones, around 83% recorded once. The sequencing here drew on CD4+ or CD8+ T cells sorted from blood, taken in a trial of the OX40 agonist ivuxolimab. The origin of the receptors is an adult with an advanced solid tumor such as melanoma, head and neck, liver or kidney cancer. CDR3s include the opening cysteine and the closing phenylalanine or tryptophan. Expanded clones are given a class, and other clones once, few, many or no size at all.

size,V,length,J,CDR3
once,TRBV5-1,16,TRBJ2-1,CASSSPTVSSYNEQFF
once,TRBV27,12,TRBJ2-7,CATRAGHYEQYF
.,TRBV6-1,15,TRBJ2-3,CASRGDMVGRDTQYF
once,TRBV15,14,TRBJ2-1,CATSRDSAGSEQFF
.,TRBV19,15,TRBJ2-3,CASGPGLAGGDTQYF
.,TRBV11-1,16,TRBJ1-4,CASSSRTGKKDEKLFF
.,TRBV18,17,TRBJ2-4,CASSPRTGGLPGNIQYF
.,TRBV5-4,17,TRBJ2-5,CASSLAAGSGGQETQYF
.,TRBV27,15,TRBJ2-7,CASSFSSQASYEQYF
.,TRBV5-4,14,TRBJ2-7,CASSPGAIPYEQYF
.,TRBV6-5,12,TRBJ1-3,CASSQGENTIYF
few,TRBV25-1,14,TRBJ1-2,CASTGWDSSYGYTF
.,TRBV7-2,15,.,CASSEHGGLVYEQYF
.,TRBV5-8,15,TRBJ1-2,CASSFDGSPYYGYTF
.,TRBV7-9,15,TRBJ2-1,CARSPLAGGPNEQFF
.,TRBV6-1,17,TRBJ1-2,CASSEGRTGLKSGGYTF
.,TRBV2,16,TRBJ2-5,CASSGGLAGGLETQYF
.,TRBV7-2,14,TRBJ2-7,CASSRTGVSYEQYF
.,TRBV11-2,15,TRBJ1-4,CASSLQGQSNEKLFF
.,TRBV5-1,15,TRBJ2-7,CASSPDWGAGREQYF
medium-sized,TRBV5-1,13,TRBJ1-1,CASSLSTGIEAFF
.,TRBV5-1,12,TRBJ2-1,CASSGTGDEQFF
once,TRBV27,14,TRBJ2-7,CASSGQGKTYEQYF
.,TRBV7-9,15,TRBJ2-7,CASSPVNSGRDEQYF
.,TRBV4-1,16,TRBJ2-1,CASSHVSSGSYNEQFF
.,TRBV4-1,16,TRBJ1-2,CASSHPDRGPNYGYTF
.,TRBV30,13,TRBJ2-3,CAQTMPSTDTQYF
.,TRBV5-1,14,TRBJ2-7,CASSDTGGTYEQYF
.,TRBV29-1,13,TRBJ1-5,CSVGYGVNQPQHF
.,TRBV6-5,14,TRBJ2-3,CASSYRGHTDTQYF
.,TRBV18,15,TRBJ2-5,CASSPGLAGVETQYF
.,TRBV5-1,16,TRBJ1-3,CASSSFTSAAGNTIYF
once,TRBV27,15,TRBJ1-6,CASTQGDREASPLHF
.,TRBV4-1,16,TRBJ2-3,CASSQVDLVYTDTQYF
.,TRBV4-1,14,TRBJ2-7,CASSQDRGAYEQYF
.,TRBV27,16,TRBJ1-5,CASSLYGYSSNQPQHF
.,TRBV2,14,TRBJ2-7,CASGLDRGDGEQYF
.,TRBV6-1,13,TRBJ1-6,CASSGQVNSPLHF
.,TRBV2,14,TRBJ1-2,CASRGDGPNYGYTF
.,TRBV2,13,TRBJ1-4,CASTAATNEKLFF
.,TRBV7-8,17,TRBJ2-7,CASSLGRTGGKNYEQYF
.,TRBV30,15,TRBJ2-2,CAWSWRDRVTGELFF
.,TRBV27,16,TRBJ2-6,CASTPALSSGANVLTF
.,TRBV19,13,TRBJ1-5,CASSITANQPQHF
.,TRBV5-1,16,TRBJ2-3,CASSSTTSGGVYTQYF
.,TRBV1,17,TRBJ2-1,CTSSQFSGTSSDNEQFF
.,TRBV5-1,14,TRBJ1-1,CASSSLEGRTEAFF
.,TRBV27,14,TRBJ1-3,CASSRQGSGNTIYF
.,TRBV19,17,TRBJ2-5,CASSIGSGPPDQETQYF
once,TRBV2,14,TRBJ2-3,CASSDVQITDTQYF
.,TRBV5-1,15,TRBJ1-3,CASSVDATTGNTIYF
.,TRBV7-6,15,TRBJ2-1,CASSSSGIPYNEQFF
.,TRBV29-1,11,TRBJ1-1,CSGAVGTEAFF